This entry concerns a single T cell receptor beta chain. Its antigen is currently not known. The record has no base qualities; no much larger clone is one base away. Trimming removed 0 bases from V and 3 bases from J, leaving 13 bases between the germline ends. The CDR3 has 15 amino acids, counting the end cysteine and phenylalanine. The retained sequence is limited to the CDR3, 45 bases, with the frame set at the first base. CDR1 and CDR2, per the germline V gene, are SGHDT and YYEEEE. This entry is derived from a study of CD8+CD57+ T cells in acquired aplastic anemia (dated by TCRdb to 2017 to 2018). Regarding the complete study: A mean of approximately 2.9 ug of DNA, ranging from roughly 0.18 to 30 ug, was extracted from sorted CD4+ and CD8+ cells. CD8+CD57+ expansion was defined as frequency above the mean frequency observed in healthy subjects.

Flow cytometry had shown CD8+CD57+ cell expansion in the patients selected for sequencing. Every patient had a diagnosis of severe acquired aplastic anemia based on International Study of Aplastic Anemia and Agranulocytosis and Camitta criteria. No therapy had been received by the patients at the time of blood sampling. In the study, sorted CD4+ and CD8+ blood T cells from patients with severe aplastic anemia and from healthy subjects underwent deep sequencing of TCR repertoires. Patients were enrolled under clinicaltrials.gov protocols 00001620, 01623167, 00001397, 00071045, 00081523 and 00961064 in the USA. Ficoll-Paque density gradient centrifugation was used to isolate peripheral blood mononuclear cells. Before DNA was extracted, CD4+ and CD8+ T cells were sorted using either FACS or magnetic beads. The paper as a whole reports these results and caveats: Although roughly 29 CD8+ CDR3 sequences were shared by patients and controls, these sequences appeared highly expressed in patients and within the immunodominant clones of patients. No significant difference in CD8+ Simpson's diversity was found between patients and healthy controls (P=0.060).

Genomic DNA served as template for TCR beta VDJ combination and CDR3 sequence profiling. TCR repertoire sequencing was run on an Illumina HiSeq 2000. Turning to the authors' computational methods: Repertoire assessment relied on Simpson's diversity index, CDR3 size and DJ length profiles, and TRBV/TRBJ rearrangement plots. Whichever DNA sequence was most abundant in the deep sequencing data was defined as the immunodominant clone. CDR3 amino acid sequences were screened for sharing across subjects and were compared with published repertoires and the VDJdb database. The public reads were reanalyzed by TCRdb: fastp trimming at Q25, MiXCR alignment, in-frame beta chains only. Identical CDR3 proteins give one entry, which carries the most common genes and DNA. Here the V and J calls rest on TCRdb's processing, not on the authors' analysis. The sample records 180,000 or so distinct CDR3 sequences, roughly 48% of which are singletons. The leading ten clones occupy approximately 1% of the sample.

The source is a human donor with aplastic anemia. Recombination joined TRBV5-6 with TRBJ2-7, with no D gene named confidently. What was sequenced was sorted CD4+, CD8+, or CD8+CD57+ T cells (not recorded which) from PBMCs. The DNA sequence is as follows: TGTGCCAGCAGCTTGGGGAAGGGATTAAACTACGAGCAGTACTTC. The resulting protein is CASSLGKGLNYEQYF.